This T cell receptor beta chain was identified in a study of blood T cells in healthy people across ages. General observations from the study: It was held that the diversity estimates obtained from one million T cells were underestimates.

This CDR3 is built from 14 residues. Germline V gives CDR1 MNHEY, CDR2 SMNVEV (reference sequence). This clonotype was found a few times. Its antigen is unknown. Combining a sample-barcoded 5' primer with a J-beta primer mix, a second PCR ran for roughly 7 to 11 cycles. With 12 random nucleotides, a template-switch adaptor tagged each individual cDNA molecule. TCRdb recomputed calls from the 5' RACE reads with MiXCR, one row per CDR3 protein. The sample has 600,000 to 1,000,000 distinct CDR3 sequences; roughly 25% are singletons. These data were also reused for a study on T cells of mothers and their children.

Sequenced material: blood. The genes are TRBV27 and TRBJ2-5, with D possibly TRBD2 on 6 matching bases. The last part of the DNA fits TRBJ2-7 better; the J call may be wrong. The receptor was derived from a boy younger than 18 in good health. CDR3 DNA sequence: TGTGCCAGCAAGCCGGCGGGGAGCGCCTACGAGCAGTACTTC. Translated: CASKPAGSAYEQYF.